The T cell receptor beta chain described here comes from a study of cytomegalovirus exposure and HLA in healthy donors. Points from the study as a whole: The HLA-A and HLA-B alleles of most subjects were reportedly predicted accurately from TCR beta sequences.

PCR employed 60 Vbeta and 13 Jbeta primers. The table came from immunoSEQ multiplex PCR; TCRdb's copy has only in-frame clones and leaves some out. The table includes roughly 190,000 clones, about four fifths detected once. Worth noting for this clone: Its cognate antigen is unknown.

V lost 0 bases to trimming and J lost 7 bases, with 5 bases between them. This CDR3 has 13 residues. Germline V lookup: CDR1 SGHDT, CDR2 YYEEEE. This chain connects TRBV5-6 to TRBJ1-6; D not resolved. The TCR sequence derives from a girl aged 10 to 17 in good health and CMV-seropositive. The sequencing sample was made of PBMCs. The CDR3 is CASSLERNSPLHF. CDR3 in DNA: TGTGCCAGCAGCTTGGAGAGAAATTCACCCCTCCACTTT.